This T cell receptor beta chain was found in a study of T cells in Graves' hyperthyroidism and ophthalmopathy. General observations from the study: Blood shared most expanded thyroid clonotypes above 0.001. A 13 V-J model separated ophthalmopathy from stable hyperthyroidism.

Diagnostic decisions used clinical symptoms, serum thyroxine and TRAb, thyroid ultrasound and orbital computed tomography. V was clipped by 3 bases and J by 2 bases, with 13 bases between them. CDR1 and CDR2 (germline): SGHVS, FNYEAQ. This CDR3 is 15 amino acids long. In its sample, this clonotype was seen many times. No antigen is known for it. Amplified regions were TCR beta CDR3 sequences from RNA transcripts. First-round RT-PCR with HTBI primers amplified the TCR CDR3 region. One entry per CDR3 protein, called by TCRdb with MiXCR from the multiplex PCR reads. The profile covers about 400,000 distinct CDR3 sequences, with around an eighth appearing a single time and around 30% taken by the ten largest.

This chain uses TRBV7-6 with TRBJ2-5, with D maybe TRBD2 (7 bases). The clonotype comes from a man aged 45-60 years with Graves' ophthalmopathy. Sequencing used blood. The CDR3 nucleotides read TGTGCCAGCAGCTTCAGCGGGACAAGACAAGAGACCCAGTACTTC. It specifies CASSFSGTRQETQYF.